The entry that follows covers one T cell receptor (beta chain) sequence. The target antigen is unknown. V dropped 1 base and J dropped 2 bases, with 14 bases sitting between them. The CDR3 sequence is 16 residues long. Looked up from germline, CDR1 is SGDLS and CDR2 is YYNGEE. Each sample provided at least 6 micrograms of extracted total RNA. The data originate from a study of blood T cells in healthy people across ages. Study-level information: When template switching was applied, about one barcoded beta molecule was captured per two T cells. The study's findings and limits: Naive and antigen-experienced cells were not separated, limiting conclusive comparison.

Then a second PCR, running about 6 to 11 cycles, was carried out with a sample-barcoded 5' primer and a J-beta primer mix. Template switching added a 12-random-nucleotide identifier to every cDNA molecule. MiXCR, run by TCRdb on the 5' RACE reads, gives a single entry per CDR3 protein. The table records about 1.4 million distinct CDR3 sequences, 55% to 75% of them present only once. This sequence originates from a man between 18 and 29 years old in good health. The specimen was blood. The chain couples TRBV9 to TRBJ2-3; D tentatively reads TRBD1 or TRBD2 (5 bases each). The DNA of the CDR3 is TGTGCCAGCAGCGTACGGGACGGCCACAACACAGATACGCAGTATTTT. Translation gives CASSVRDGHNTDTQYF.